A single sample is the source of the 5 T cell receptor beta chains below, sequenced in a study of blood T cell repertoires in COVID-19. Profiling relied on immunoSEQ multiplex PCR, and the TCRdb table lists in-frame clones only, not all of them. The sample holds 200,000 to 300,000 clones, around four fifths seen once. The sequencing input was peripheral blood. These receptors were taken from a man aged 60 to 69 with acute or convalescent COVID-19.

In this sample, this clone turned up once. The chain carries TRBV25-1 and TRBJ2-5, with 9 bases matching TRBD2. The CDR3 spans 16 residues. The V gene's germline CDR1 is MGHDK and CDR2 SYGVNS. The V segment lost 3 bases and the J segment 5 bases; nucleotides outside the gene matches: 10. CDR3 residues: CASSDGVAGAGETQYF. The DNA of the CDR3 is TGTGCCAGCAGTGACGGGGTAGCGGGGGCCGGGGAGACCCAGTACTTC.

The DNA for the CDR3 is TGTGCCAGCAGCCCCCAACAGGGCTTAGCCAAAAACATTCAGTACTTC. Translation gives CASSPQQGLAKNIQYF. The chain has TRBV7-2 and TRBJ2-4, with D perhaps TRBD1 (6 bases). The CDR3 is made up of 16 amino acids. From germline, CDR1 is SGHTA and CDR2 FQGNSA. V dropped 5 bases and J dropped 0 bases, with 14 bases sitting between them.

The CDR3 nucleotides read TGTGCCAGCTCACCCCGCAGGGGGGCCAAAAACATTCAGTACTTC. Translation gives CASSPRRGAKNIQYF. The chain uses TRBV18 and TRBJ2-4; 7 nucleotides line up with TRBD1. V shed 3 bases and J 1 base; nucleotides not matched to a gene: 3. The CDR3 length is 15 residues. Germline V lookup: CDR1 KGHSH, CDR2 LQKENI.

The J gene is TRBJ1-2, the V gene TRBV12-3 or TRBV12-4; 7 bases agree with TRBD1. Unmatched junction bases numbered 6, after V lost 3 bases and J lost 8 bases. CDR3 length: 13 residues. In DNA, the CDR3 is TGTGCCAGCAGTTTCGGACAGGTTTCGGGCTACACCTTC. Protein sequence: CASSFGQVSGYTF.

This chain connects TRBV4-1 to TRBJ2-5; D possibly corresponds to TRBD2 (5 bases). Germline CDR1 is MGHRA and CDR2 is YSYEKL. This CDR3 is built from 17 residues. With 1 base removed from V and 4 bases from J, the gap between germline ends came to 19 bases. The CDR3 protein is CASSQGIGERSGETQYF. CDR3 nucleotides: TGCGCCAGCAGCCAAGGGATCGGGGAGAGGAGCGGAGAGACCCAGTACTTC.